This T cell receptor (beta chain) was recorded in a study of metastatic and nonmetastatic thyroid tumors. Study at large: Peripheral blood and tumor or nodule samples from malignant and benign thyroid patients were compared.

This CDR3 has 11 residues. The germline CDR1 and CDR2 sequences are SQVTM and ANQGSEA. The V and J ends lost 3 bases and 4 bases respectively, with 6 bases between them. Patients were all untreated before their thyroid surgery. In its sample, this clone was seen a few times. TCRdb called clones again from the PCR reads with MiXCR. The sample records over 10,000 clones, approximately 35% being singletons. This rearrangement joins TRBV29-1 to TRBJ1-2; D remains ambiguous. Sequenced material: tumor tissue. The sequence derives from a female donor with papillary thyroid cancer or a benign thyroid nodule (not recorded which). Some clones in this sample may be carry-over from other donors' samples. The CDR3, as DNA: TGCAGCGTTGACAGGATCTATGGCTACACCTTC. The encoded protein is CSVDRIYGYTF.